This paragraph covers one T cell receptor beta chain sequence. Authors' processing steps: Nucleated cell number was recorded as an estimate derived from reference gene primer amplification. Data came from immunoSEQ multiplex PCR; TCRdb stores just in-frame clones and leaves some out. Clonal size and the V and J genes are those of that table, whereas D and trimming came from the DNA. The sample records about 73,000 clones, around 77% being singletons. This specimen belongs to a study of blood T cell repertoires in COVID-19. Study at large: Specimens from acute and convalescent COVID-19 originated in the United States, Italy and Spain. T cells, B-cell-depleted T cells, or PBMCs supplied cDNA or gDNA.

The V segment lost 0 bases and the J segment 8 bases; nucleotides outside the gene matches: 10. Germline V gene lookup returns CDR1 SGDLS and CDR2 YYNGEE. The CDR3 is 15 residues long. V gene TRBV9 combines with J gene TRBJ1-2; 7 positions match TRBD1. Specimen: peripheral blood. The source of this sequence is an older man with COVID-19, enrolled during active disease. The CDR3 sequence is CASSVAEGAAQGYTF. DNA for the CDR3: TGTGCCAGCAGCGTAGCTGAGGGGGCCGCGCAAGGCTACACCTTC. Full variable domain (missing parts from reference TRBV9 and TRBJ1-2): DSGVTQTPKHLITATGQRVTLRCSPRSGDLSVYWYQQSLDQGLQFLIQYYNGEERAKGNILERFSAQQFPDLHSELNLSSLELGDSALYFCASSVAEGAAQGYTFGSGTRLTVV.